Listed below are T cell receptor beta chains from one sample, sequenced in a study of blood T cell repertoires in COVID-19. The protocol was immunoSEQ multiplex PCR, while the TCRdb copy is restricted to in-frame clones and leaves out a portion. The sample yields about 490,000 clones, 80% to 90% seen once. Sample: peripheral blood. These receptors came from a human donor in a cohort sampled during active COVID-19. The CDR3 runs from the conserved cysteine through the conserved F or W. A D gene is named only where the DNA matches it firmly. Some rows have no size entry. The others give once, few or many, or a class for an expanded clone.

D gene: TRBD1; V gene: TRBV28; clone size: -; J gene: TRBJ1-5; CDR3 DNA: TGTGCCAGCAGTTGGGGACAGGGCCTAATGGATCCCCATTTT; CDR3 protein: CASSWGQGLMDPHF
D gene: -; V gene: TRBV11-2; clone size: few; J gene: TRBJ2-3; CDR3 DNA: TGTGCCAGCAGCTTAGGCCAACCCGGAGATACGCAGTATTTT; CDR3 protein: CASSLGQPGDTQYF
D gene: TRBD1; V gene: TRBV5-1; clone size: -; J gene: TRBJ1-1; CDR3 DNA: TGCGCCAGCAGCTCACAGGGGGACTTGAACACTGAAGCTTTCTTT; CDR3 protein: CASSSQGDLNTEAFF
D gene: TRBD1; V gene: TRBV2; clone size: -; J gene: TRBJ1-1; CDR3 DNA: TGTGCCAGCCATGCCGAGACAGGGGTGGCGAGCACTGAAGCTTTCTTT; CDR3 protein: CASHAETGVASTEAFF
D gene: TRBD2; V gene: TRBV7-3; clone size: -; J gene: TRBJ2-5; CDR3 DNA: TGTGCCAGCAGCCCAAATGGGGGGGTTGCCAAAGAGACCCAGTACTTC; CDR3 protein: CASSPNGGVAKETQYF
D gene: -; V gene: TRBV27; clone size: -; J gene: TRBJ1-6; CDR3 DNA: TGTGCCAGCAGTTTATTTCCCAGGAATCATTCACCCCTCCACTTT; CDR3 protein: CASSLFPRNHSPLHF
D gene: TRBD1; V gene: TRBV7-2; clone size: once; J gene: TRBJ2-1; CDR3 DNA: TGTGCCAGCAGCCCTTGGACAGGGGGCTCAAATGAGCAGTTCTTC; CDR3 protein: CASSPWTGGSNEQFF
D gene: TRBD1; V gene: TRBV19; clone size: few; J gene: TRBJ1-5; CDR3 DNA: TGTGCCAGCGACAGGGGGCGCGATCAGCCCCAGCATTTT; CDR3 protein: CASDRGRDQPQHF
D gene: -; V gene: TRBV11-2; clone size: once; J gene: TRBJ2-3; CDR3 DNA: TGTGCCAGCAGCTCCGACAGGGATACGCAGTATTTT; CDR3 protein: CASSSDRDTQYF
D gene: TRBD1; V gene: TRBV19; clone size: -; J gene: TRBJ1-5; CDR3 DNA: TGTGCCAGTAGTATATCCAGGACAGGGGGATATTATAGCAATCAGCCCCAGCATTTT; CDR3 protein: CASSISRTGGYYSNQPQHF
D gene: TRBD2; V gene: TRBV7-8; clone size: -; J gene: TRBJ2-2; CDR3 DNA: TGTGCCAGCAGCCCCCCCGGGCTAGCGGGACTTTGGGGCGGGGAGCTGTTTTTT; CDR3 protein: CASSPPGLAGLWGGELFF
D gene: TRBD1; V gene: TRBV11-2; clone size: once; J gene: TRBJ1-2; CDR3 DNA: TGTGCCAGCAGCTTCTCCCCTACAGGGGGCTATGGCTACACCTTC; CDR3 protein: CASSFSPTGGYGYTF
D gene: -; V gene: TRBV28; clone size: once; J gene: TRBJ2-5; CDR3 DNA: TGTGCCAGCAGTTACGGCGGAGAGACCCAGTACTTC; CDR3 protein: CASSYGGETQYF
D gene: TRBD2; V gene: TRBV18; clone size: -; J gene: TRBJ2-7; CDR3 DNA: TGTGCCAGCTCACCACTAGCGGGAGAACTAGGGTACGAGCAGTACTTC; CDR3 protein: CASSPLAGELGYEQYF
D gene: TRBD1; V gene: TRBV2; clone size: -; J gene: TRBJ1-6; CDR3 DNA: TGTGCCAGCAGTGCACCAGGGGGAAATTCACCCCTCCACTTT; CDR3 protein: CASSAPGGNSPLHF
D gene: -; V gene: TRBV6-5; clone size: -; J gene: TRBJ1-2; CDR3 DNA: TGTGCCAGCAGAGAGGAGGGCTACACCTTC; CDR3 protein: CASREEGYTF
D gene: TRBD1; V gene: TRBV29-1; clone size: -; J gene: TRBJ1-2; CDR3 DNA: TGCAGCGCAGACTCCGGGACAGGGTTCCGGGGCTACACCTTC; CDR3 protein: CSADSGTGFRGYTF
D gene: -; V gene: TRBV6-5; clone size: -; J gene: TRBJ1-1; CDR3 DNA: TGTGCCAGCAGTTACAGCGGGACGGCGGACACTGAAGCTTTCTTT; CDR3 protein: CASSYSGTADTEAFF
D gene: TRBD2; V gene: TRBV9; clone size: -; J gene: TRBJ2-1; CDR3 DNA: TGTGCCAGCAGCTCCACCGGACTAGCGGGAGGTTGGCAGTTCTTC; CDR3 protein: CASSSTGLAGGWQFF
D gene: TRBD2; V gene: TRBV19; clone size: -; J gene: TRBJ2-1; CDR3 DNA: TGTGCCAGTAGTATAAAGTCTGTCCTAGCGGGAGGCCAAGGAGAGCAGTTCTTC; CDR3 protein: CASSIKSVLAGGQGEQFF
D gene: -; V gene: TRBV6-5; clone size: -; J gene: TRBJ1-1; CDR3 DNA: TGTGCCAGCACCCAAAGAGGGGGAGAAACTGAAGCTTTCTTT; CDR3 protein: CASTQRGGETEAFF
D gene: -; V gene: TRBV30; clone size: -; J gene: TRBJ1-6; CDR3 DNA: TGTGCCTGGAGTGTCTCGGGTCAGGGGCAGGGTAGTTCACCCCTCCACTTT; CDR3 protein: CAWSVSGQGQGSSPLHF
D gene: -; V gene: TRBV6-1; clone size: -; J gene: TRBJ1-5; CDR3 DNA: TGTGCCAGCAGTGAAGCGCTGGGAGCACAGCGGCAGCCCCAGCATTTT; CDR3 protein: CASSEALGAQRQPQHF
D gene: TRBD1; V gene: TRBV18; clone size: -; J gene: TRBJ2-3; CDR3 DNA: TGTGCCAGCTCACCCCTTGGGACAGGGTCTTTGGATACGCAGTATTTT; CDR3 protein: CASSPLGTGSLDTQYF
D gene: -; V gene: TRBV28; clone size: -; J gene: TRBJ2-7; CDR3 DNA: TGTGCCACCTTGACAGGAAGCTCCTACGAGCAGTACTTC; CDR3 protein: CATLTGSSYEQYF
D gene: -; V gene: TRBV6-2/TRBV6-3; clone size: few; J gene: TRBJ2-2; CDR3 DNA: TGTGCCATCAGTCGGGGGGCCATCGCGAACACCGGGGAGCTGTTTTTT; CDR3 protein: CAISRGAIANTGELFF
D gene: -; V gene: TRBV19; clone size: -; J gene: TRBJ1-6; CDR3 DNA: TGTGCCAGTAGTACTACTACCCTTGCGGGGGTCCGGTCACCCCTCCACTTT; CDR3 protein: CASSTTTLAGVRSPLHF
D gene: -; V gene: TRBV6-5; clone size: -; J gene: TRBJ1-3; CDR3 DNA: TGTGCCAGCAGAATGTCGGGGGGATCTGGAAACACCATATATTTT; CDR3 protein: CASRMSGGSGNTIYF
D gene: -; V gene: TRBV19; clone size: once; J gene: TRBJ1-2; CDR3 DNA: TGTGCCAGTAGTCTACAACGAAGCGGCGGCTATGGCTACACCTTC; CDR3 protein: CASSLQRSGGYGYTF
D gene: -; V gene: TRBV5-1; clone size: -; J gene: TRBJ2-5; CDR3 DNA: TGCGCCAGCAGCGTCGAACAGGGAAAAGAGACCCAGTACTTC; CDR3 protein: CASSVEQGKETQYF
D gene: -; V gene: TRBV28; clone size: once; J gene: TRBJ1-1; CDR3 DNA: TGTGCCAGCAGCCGTGGGGCCAGCACTGAAGCTTTCTTT; CDR3 protein: CASSRGASTEAFF
D gene: -; V gene: TRBV28; clone size: -; J gene: TRBJ2-5; CDR3 DNA: TGTGCCAGCAGTCGAGGAGGACTTTCGGAGACCCAGTACTTC; CDR3 protein: CASSRGGLSETQYF
D gene: -; V gene: TRBV6-2/TRBV6-3; clone size: -; J gene: TRBJ2-5; CDR3 DNA: TGTGCCAGCAGTTACTCGTACAGGGTTGGCGAGACCCAGTACTTC; CDR3 protein: CASSYSYRVGETQYF
D gene: TRBD1; V gene: TRBV19; clone size: -; J gene: TRBJ1-5; CDR3 DNA: TGTGCCAGTAGTATCCCCAAAGACAGGGCTCTTGGTCAGCCCCAGCATTTT; CDR3 protein: CASSIPKDRALGQPQHF
D gene: -; V gene: TRBV30; clone size: -; J gene: TRBJ1-1; CDR3 DNA: TGTGCCTGGCAAAGCGGGCATCACACTGAAGCTTTCTTT; CDR3 protein: CAWQSGHHTEAFF
D gene: -; V gene: TRBV2; clone size: -; J gene: TRBJ1-2; CDR3 DNA: TGTGCCAGAGAGGGCGGCTACACCTTC; CDR3 protein: CAREGGYTF
D gene: TRBD2; V gene: TRBV5-1; clone size: few; J gene: TRBJ2-3; CDR3 DNA: TGCGCCAGCAGCCCCCCGGGACTAGCGGCAACAGATACGCAGTATTTT; CDR3 protein: CASSPPGLAATDTQYF
D gene: TRBD2; V gene: TRBV7-2; clone size: once; J gene: TRBJ2-1; CDR3 DNA: TGTGCCAGCAGCCCGAGTCGGTGGGAGGGTAACAATGAGCAGTTCTTC; CDR3 protein: CASSPSRWEGNNEQFF
D gene: -; V gene: TRBV6-6; clone size: -; J gene: TRBJ2-7; CDR3 DNA: TGTGCCAGCAGTTACTCTCAGGGCGCCTACGAGCAGTACTTC; CDR3 protein: CASSYSQGAYEQYF
D gene: TRBD1; V gene: TRBV30; clone size: -; J gene: TRBJ1-3; CDR3 DNA: TGTGCCTGGAGTGTCGGGACAGGGGGCGGAAACACCATATATTTT; CDR3 protein: CAWSVGTGGGNTIYF
D gene: TRBD1; V gene: TRBV28; clone size: few; J gene: TRBJ2-2; CDR3 DNA: TGTGCCAGCATCACCAACGGGGCAGGGGGCTACACCGGGGAGCTGTTTTTT; CDR3 protein: CASITNGAGGYTGELFF
D gene: TRBD2; V gene: TRBV29-1; clone size: -; J gene: TRBJ2-5; CDR3 DNA: TGCAGCGTTACTCCCTGGAAACTAGCGGGAGAAGAGACCCAGTACTTC; CDR3 protein: CSVTPWKLAGEETQYF